This T cell receptor (beta chain) was sequenced in a study of beta chain features in type 1 diabetes. Study summary: Patients shared similar age, gender and cell yields with healthy donors.

Every bit of the isolated RNA underwent reverse transcription, so sequencing read expressed TCRB transcripts. There were 3.5 million or so reads on average in the naive, central memory and regulatory T cell samples. The data were produced by immunoSEQ multiplex PCR, yet TCRdb's version contains in-frame clones alone and is incomplete. The table has around 300,000 clones, 7% to 9% seen once; the top ten hold more than 1%. The sample holds a few counts of this clone. Via CD45RO/CCR7/CD25/CD127/CD95/CD27, cells of the CD4+ naive, central memory, regulatory and stem cell-like memory subsets were sorted. Germline V gives CDR1 SGHDT, CDR2 YYEEEE. The V end lost 0 bases, the J end lost 4 bases, and 16 bases lay between the germline ends. There are 16 residues in the CDR3.

The TCR originated in a woman between 18 and 29 years old in good health. V usage is TRBV5-6 and J usage is TRBJ2-5; possible D gene TRBD1, 6 bases. What was sequenced was central memory CD4+ T cells from blood. This CDR3 is CASSLVGATHRETQYF. The CDR3 nucleotides read TGTGCCAGCAGCTTGGTGGGGGCTACTCACCGAGAGACCCAGTACTTC.